This T cell receptor (beta chain) was profiled in a study of spatial heterogeneity in lung cancer. Overall study: Follow-up PBMC samples were sequenced when available, at a median of approximately 23 months after resection. Sequences of the beta chain were consistently detected in greater numbers than alpha-chain sequences.

On each TCR cDNA molecule, a unique molecular identifier was present. TCRdb used MiXCR to reprocess the 5' RACE reads, holding one entry per CDR3 protein. The sample lists about 120,000 distinct CDR3 sequences; about 12% were seen once. Time point of the sample: blood at routine non-recurrence follow-up after resection. TCRs were sequenced from unsorted whole RNA of tumor, nontumor lung or PBMC. This sequence was found in a male donor with early-stage non-small cell lung cancer. The sample here was PBMCs, taken at follow-up.

CDR3 sequence reads: CSARAVDSAGLNEQFF. CDR3 nucleotide sequence: TGCAGTGCTAGAGCAGTGGATTCGGCAGGGCTAAATGAGCAGTTCTTC. The gene calls are TRBV20-1 and TRBJ2-1; TRBD1 is a possible D gene (5 bases). Germline CDR1 is DFQATT and CDR2 is SNEGSKA (reference sequence). The CDR3 sequence is 16 residues long. V was pared by 1 base and J by 7 bases, with 20 bases between.